The clone carrying this T cell receptor beta chain was detected only once. This sample was included in a study of blood T cell repertoires in COVID-19. Study in general: Italy, Spain and the United States were the sources of the convalescent and acute COVID-19 samples. PBMCs, B-cell-depleted T cells, or T cells provided the cDNA or gDNA that made up the material.

Trimming stripped 0 bases from V and 5 bases from J, with 7 bases between. CDR3 length: 13 amino acids. Per germline, CDR1 MNHEY and CDR2 SVGAGI. Under the authors' procedure: It was from reference gene primer amplification that nucleated cell counts were estimated. Assay used: immunoSEQ multiplex PCR; TCRdb lists only in-frame clones, some missing. That table is the source of V, J and clone size, and D and trimming were worked out from the DNA. The data hold hundreds of thousands of clones, with under 90% observed a single time. Sequencing was carried out using peripheral blood. The chain couples TRBV6-5 to TRBJ1-2, with D uncertain. The TCR sequence derives from a human donor in a cohort sampled during active COVID-19. The chain's CDR3 is CASSYSRGYGYTF. The CDR3 DNA reads TGTGCCAGCAGTTACTCACGGGGTTATGGCTACACCTTC.